These T cell receptor beta chains were read from a single sample in a study of CD8+ T cells in alopecia areata. Clones were read by immunoSEQ multiplex PCR, and TCRdb kept only the in-frame ones, dropping some. Of 250,000 to 350,000 clones detected, roughly 60% appear once; the ten largest clones hold around 0.92%. This specimen consisted of CD4+ T cells sorted from blood, obtained around week 53, from a patient treated with tofacitinib. The receptors shown here come from a human donor with alopecia areata. Both conserved end residues are part of each CDR3. Fields, in order: J gene, V gene, clone size, D gene, CDR3 DNA, CDR3 protein. A D gene is named only where the DNA matches it firmly. The size of a clone is reported for some rows only, either as once, few or many, or as a class for expanded clones.

>TRBJ1-2|TRBV5-1|once|NA
TGCGCCAGCAGCTTAACCGCAGGGGCGAACTATGGCTACACCTTC
CASSLTAGANYGYTF
>TRBJ2-5|TRBV9|NA|TRBD1
TGTGCCAGCAGCCAGGGAGGGACAGGGGGTAGGCAAGAGACCCAGTACTTC
CASSQGGTGGRQETQYF
>TRBJ1-2|TRBV2|NA|TRBD1
TGTGCCAGCACGGACAGGTCCTATGGCTACACCTTC
CASTDRSYGYTF
>TRBJ2-3|TRBV5-1|few|TRBD2
TGCGCCAGCAGCTTGGCTAGCGGGGGCACAGATACGCAGTATTTT
CASSLASGGTDTQYF
>TRBJ1-5|TRBV18|few|TRBD1
TGTGCCAGCTCACCGGACAGGGGGGGCAATCAGCCCCAGCATTTT
CASSPDRGGNQPQHF
>TRBJ2-5|TRBV27|NA|TRBD2
TGTGCCAGCAGTTTCTCCCCTAGCGGGGAGACCCAGTACTTC
CASSFSPSGETQYF
>TRBJ2-7|TRBV29-1|NA|NA
TGCAGCGTTTCCTCACAGGTATCCTACGAGCAGTACTTC
CSVSSQVSYEQYF
>TRBJ1-1|TRBV4-2|few|NA
TGTGCCAGCAGCCAAGGGAGTCCGTTCTTGAACACTGAAGCTTTCTTT
CASSQGSPFLNTEAFF
>TRBJ1-2|TRBV7-2|NA|TRBD1
TGTGCCAGCAGCTTAGCTGCAGGGGGCTATGGCTACACCTTC
CASSLAAGGYGYTF
>TRBJ2-1|TRBV29-1|NA|NA
TGCAGCGTTGTCCGCCCTAGCTCCTACAATGAGCAGTTCTTC
CSVVRPSSYNEQFF
>TRBJ1-4|TRBV29-1|NA|NA
TGCAGCGTACTCCGGGACGGGAATGAAAAACTGTTTTTT
CSVLRDGNEKLFF
>TRBJ2-7|TRBV30|NA|TRBD1
TGTGCCTGGAGTCGGACAGGGAGCGACGAGCAGTACTTC
CAWSRTGSDEQYF
>TRBJ2-5|TRBV29-1|NA|TRBD2
TGCAGTGCTGCGGCGGGGGGAGAGACCCAGTACTTC
CSAAAGGETQYF
>TRBJ2-5|TRBV5-1|NA|NA
TGCGCCAGCAGCTTGGCCGAGGAGACCCAGTACTTC
CASSLAEETQYF
>TRBJ1-2|TRBV30|once|NA
TGTGCCTGGGAGGGGGGACGGCCCTATGGCTACACCTTC
CAWEGGRPYGYTF
>TRBJ1-6|TRBV4-2|NA|NA
TGTGCCAGCAGCCCGGCCGACAGCCCCAATTCACCCCTCCACTTT
CASSPADSPNSPLHF
>TRBJ2-1|TRBV5-1|NA|TRBD1
TGCGCCAGCAGCTTGGTACGGGACAGCTTTCGCAATGAGCAGTTCTTC
CASSLVRDSFRNEQFF
>TRBJ2-1|TRBV19|NA|NA
TGTGCCAGTGGGGAAAGCTCCTACAATGAGCAGTTCTTC
CASGESSYNEQFF
>TRBJ2-7|TRBV5-1|NA|NA
TGCGCCAGCAGCTTGGACCCATCCTACGAGCAGTACTTC
CASSLDPSYEQYF
>TRBJ2-3|TRBV29-1|NA|NA
TGCAGCGTTGTCGCCCAATTTGGAGTTTTCGGGTATTTT
CSVVAQFGVFGYF
>TRBJ1-4|TRBV29-1|NA|NA
TGCAGCGTTGCCAGTCCAGTTGAAAAACTGTTTTTT
CSVASPVEKLFF
>TRBJ2-4|TRBV20-1|few|NA
TGCAGTGCTAGTCGGGAGAACATTCAGTACTTC
CSASRENIQYF
>TRBJ2-1|TRBV7-8|many|NA
TGTGCCAGCAGCTTTAGTAAGCATGAGCAGTTCTTC
CASSFSKHEQFF
>TRBJ2-5|TRBV5-1|NA|TRBD1
TGCGCCAGCAGCTTGACCCTGACAGGGGCCCAAGAGACCCAGTACTTC
CASSLTLTGAQETQYF
>TRBJ2-7|TRBV29-1|NA|NA
TGCAGCGTCGGAGGACAGAAGTACGAGCAGTACTTC
CSVGGQKYEQYF
>TRBJ2-5|TRBV30|NA|NA
TGTGCCTGGAGTGGGGGGCTGGAGACCCAGTACTTC
CAWSGGLETQYF
>TRBJ1-1|TRBV23-1|once|NA
TGCGCCAGCAGTCAATCCTTAGGACCGGGGATGAACACTGAAGCTTTCTTT
CASSQSLGPGMNTEAFF
>TRBJ2-7|TRBV11-2|few|NA
TGTGCCAGCAGCATTTTCGGGATTGGCATCTACGAGCAGTACTTC
CASSIFGIGIYEQYF
>TRBJ2-5|TRBV25-1|few|NA
TGTGCCAGCAGTGAAGGGGTAGGGGGGGCAGAGACCCAGTACTTC
CASSEGVGGAETQYF
>TRBJ2-4|TRBV30|NA|NA
TGTGCCTGGAGTATCGGAGGATGGTACATTCAGTACTTC
CAWSIGGWYIQYF
>TRBJ2-3|TRBV30|NA|NA
TGTGCCTGGAGGCAGGATACGCAGTATTTT
CAWRQDTQYF
>TRBJ2-1|TRBV30|NA|TRBD1
TGTGCCTGGAGTGCCCGGGTTGGGACAGGGTCTGATGAGCAGTTCTTC
CAWSARVGTGSDEQFF
>TRBJ2-1|TRBV4-1|NA|NA
TGCGCCAGCAGCCAAGATCGGGGGACTGTGCAGTTCTTC
CASSQDRGTVQFF
>TRBJ1-2|TRBV6-5|NA|NA
TGTGCCAGCAGTTACTTCAGGGGTGGCTACACCTTC
CASSYFRGGYTF
>TRBJ2-7|TRBV27|once|NA
TGTGCCAGCAGTCCTTTCGCCTACGAGCAGTACTTC
CASSPFAYEQYF